Listed below are T cell receptor beta chains from one sample, sequenced in a study of cytomegalovirus exposure and HLA in healthy donors. The method was immunoSEQ multiplex PCR; TCRdb's version includes in-frame clones alone and lacks a portion of them. The table shows under 150,000 clones, with roughly four fifths occurring only once. Input material: PBMCs. These receptors were collected from a woman aged 50 to 60 in good health and CMV-seronegative. The CDR3 runs from the conserved cysteine through the conserved F or W. A D gene is named only where the DNA matches it firmly. Clone size, where shown, is once, few, many, or a class for clones that have expanded.

D gene | clone size | J gene | V gene | CDR3 protein | CDR3 DNA
- | - | TRBJ2-1 | TRBV7-2 | CASSLALDGSSGNEQFF | TGTGCCAGCAGCTTAGCCCTGGATGGATCCTCGGGCAATGAGCAGTTCTTC
- | - | TRBJ1-1 | TRBV6-6 | CASTPRGSMNTEAFF | TGTGCCAGCACCCCGCGGGGGTCCATGAACACTGAAGCTTTCTTT
- | - | TRBJ2-3 | TRBV4-3 | CASSQDGGLADTQYF | TGCGCCAGCAGCCAAGATGGCGGGTTGGCAGATACGCAGTATTTT
- | - | TRBJ1-3 | TRBV19 | CASTSRRLSGNTIYF | TGTGCCAGTACCTCCAGGCGTTTATCTGGAAACACCATATATTTT
TRBD1 | few | TRBJ1-2 | TRBV29-1 | CSVEGGTGLVLGYPF | TGCAGCGTTGAAGGGGGGACAGGGCTCGTTTTGGGCTACCCCTTC
- | - | TRBJ2-7 | TRBV29-1 | CSGGDGGLNEQYF | TGCAGCGGGGGGGACGGGGGGCTCAACGAGCAGTACTTC
- | - | TRBJ2-2 | TRBV5-1 | CASSLSATNTGELFF | TGCGCCAGCAGCTTGTCAGCGACGAACACCGGGGAGCTGTTTTTT
- | - | TRBJ2-2 | TRBV18 | CASSPPGTVNTGELFF | TGTGCCAGCTCACCACCGGGGACTGTAAACACCGGGGAGCTGTTTTTT
- | - | TRBJ2-7 | TRBV28 | CASSPLGGAQYF | TGTGCCAGCAGTCCTCTGGGGGGAGCTCAGTACTTC
- | few | TRBJ1-2 | TRBV2 | CASSEAHRGGYTF | TGTGCCAGCAGTGAGGCCCATCGGGGTGGCTACACCTTC
- | - | TRBJ1-2 | TRBV9 | CASSVAQAGAGGYPF | TGTGCCAGCAGCGTAGCTCAGGCGGGGGCTGGTGGCTACCCCTTC
TRBD2 | many | TRBJ2-7 | TRBV25-1 | CASSGVSGRSYEQYF | TGTGCCAGCAGTGGGGTAAGCGGGAGATCCTACGAGCAGTACTTC
- | - | TRBJ2-3 | TRBV9 | CASSARATSWLRDSNTDTQYF | TGTGCCAGCAGCGCCCGCGCTACGTCTTGGCTCCGGGACTCCAACACAGATACGCAGTATTTT
- | - | TRBJ2-7 | TRBV5-1 | CASSFGQLRYEQYF | TGCGCCAGCAGCTTTGGTCAACTACGCTACGAGCAGTACTTC
TRBD2 | - | TRBJ2-1 | TRBV7-2 | CASSLDGGSSYNEQFF | TGTGCCAGCAGCTTAGACGGCGGGAGCTCCTACAATGAGCAGTTCTTC
- | - | TRBJ2-3 | TRBV7-3 | CASSSDAGTDTQYF | TGTGCCAGCAGCTCTGACGCGGGCACAGATACGCAGTATTTT
- | - | TRBJ1-4 | TRBV7-9 | CAIGQATNEKLFF | TGTGCCATAGGACAAGCAACTAATGAAAAACTGTTTTTT
TRBD2 | - | TRBJ2-1 | TRBV19 | CASSISLAGNEQFF | TGTGCCAGTAGTATTAGCCTAGCGGGAAATGAGCAGTTCTTC
TRBD2 | - | TRBJ2-3 | TRBV5-6 | CASSPPGLAGGGDTQYF | TGTGCCAGCAGCCCCCCGGGACTAGCGGGAGGAGGAGATACGCAGTATTTT
TRBD1 | - | TRBJ2-7 | TRBV19 | CASSIDTPGTALTYEQYF | TGTGCCAGTAGTATAGATACGCCAGGGACAGCTCTTACCTACGAGCAGTACTTC
TRBD1 | - | TRBJ2-7 | TRBV18 | CASSLRDRENEQYF | TGTGCCAGCTCACTTCGGGACAGGGAGAACGAGCAGTACTTC
TRBD1 | - | TRBJ1-5 | TRBV7-3 | CASSSGGGGNQPQHF | TGTGCCAGCAGCTCAGGGGGCGGCGGCAATCAGCCCCAGCATTTT
TRBD2 | - | TRBJ2-5 | TRBV5-1 | CASKSSGGGGTETQYF | TGCGCCAGCAAATCCTCCGGGGGGGGTGGCACAGAGACCCAGTACTTC
TRBD1 | - | TRBJ2-5 | TRBV4-3 | CASSQQTGMETQYF | TGCGCCAGCAGCCAACAGACAGGGATGGAGACCCAGTACTTC
TRBD2 | - | TRBJ2-7 | TRBV19 | CASSPSGPTTYEQYF | TGTGCCAGTAGTCCTAGCGGGCCCACTACCTACGAGCAGTACTTC
TRBD1 | - | TRBJ2-1 | TRBV10-3 | CAISGLGTGVDNEQFF | TGTGCCATCAGTGGACTCGGGACAGGGGTCGACAATGAGCAGTTCTTC
TRBD2 | - | TRBJ2-5 | TRBV7-3 | CASSPGLAGGPVRETQYF | TGTGCCAGCAGCCCGGGACTAGCGGGAGGGCCTGTCAGAGAGACCCAGTACTTC
TRBD2 | - | TRBJ2-1 | TRBV11-2 | CASSSRTSGIEQFF | TGTGCCAGCAGCAGCCGGACTAGCGGGATTGAGCAGTTCTTC
- | few | TRBJ1-1 | TRBV5-6 | CASRLLPGLTEAFF | TGTGCCAGCAGGCTTCTCCCAGGGCTCACTGAAGCTTTCTTT
TRBD1 | - | TRBJ2-1 | TRBV13 | CASSADLRGILFF | TGTGCCAGCAGCGCAGACCTCAGGGGGATATTGTTCTTC
- | - | TRBJ2-2 | TRBV27 | CASSFTNTGELFF | TGTGCCAGCAGTTTCACGAACACCGGGGAGCTGTTTTTT
TRBD1 | - | TRBJ1-5 | TRBV4-2 | CASSPSDRGRSGPQHF | TGTGCCAGCAGCCCCTCGGACAGGGGGCGGAGTGGGCCCCAGCATTTT
- | - | TRBJ1-4 | TRBV4-3 | CASSQDRTNEKLFF | TGCGCCAGCAGCCAAGACAGGACTAATGAAAAACTGTTTTTT
- | few | TRBJ1-2 | TRBV19 | CASNTRGYGYTF | TGTGCCAGTAATACCAGGGGATATGGCTACACCTTC
- | - | TRBJ2-3 | TRBV6-4 | CASSATVTDTQYF | TGTGCCAGCAGTGCGACAGTCACAGATACGCAGTATTTT
- | few | TRBJ1-2 | TRBV2 | CASRQDANYGYTF | TGTGCCAGCAGACAGGACGCTAACTATGGCTACACCTTC
- | - | TRBJ1-1 | TRBV14 | CASSQDARGTEAFF | TGTGCCAGCAGCCAAGATGCCAGGGGCACTGAAGCTTTCTTT
- | - | TRBJ1-5 | TRBV30 | CAWSGREGLGQPQNF | TGTGCCTGGAGTGGCCGGGAGGGGTTAGGTCAGCCCCAGAATTTT
TRBD2 | - | TRBJ2-1 | TRBV25-1 | CASSGLGTNNEQFF | TGTGCCAGCAGTGGGCTCGGGACTAACAATGAGCAGTTCTTC
- | - | TRBJ1-2 | TRBV28 | CASSEGRLEDGYTF | TGTGCCAGCAGTGAGGGTCGGCTAGAGGATGGCTACACCTTC
TRBD1 | - | TRBJ2-1 | TRBV7-6 | CASRHGQGGNEQFF | TGTGCCAGCAGGCATGGACAGGGTGGAAATGAGCAGTTCTTC
TRBD1 | - | TRBJ1-1 | TRBV30 | CAVGRDREAFF | TGTGCCGTAGGCCGGGACAGGGAAGCTTTCTTT
TRBD1 | - | TRBJ1-2 | TRBV4-1 | CASSQGGQDRGYPF | TGCGCCAGCAGCCAAGGAGGACAGGACAGAGGCTACCCCTTC
- | - | TRBJ1-1 | TRBV11-3 | CASSAPEGNTEAFF | TGTGCCAGCAGCGCGCCCGAGGGGAACACTGAAGCTTTCTTT
TRBD1 | - | TRBJ1-4 | TRBV7-2 | CASSFRGSGEKLFF | TGTGCCAGCAGCTTCAGGGGGTCAGGTGAAAAACTGTTTTTT
TRBD1 | - | TRBJ1-4 | TRBV5-8 | CASSRRDRGSTVNEKLFF | TGTGCCAGCAGCCGAAGGGACAGGGGCTCAACCGTTAATGAAAAACTGTTTTTT
TRBD1 | - | TRBJ2-3 | TRBV9 | CASSVLDRESDTQYF | TGTGCCAGCAGCGTGCTGGACAGGGAGTCAGATACGCAGTATTTT
TRBD1 | - | TRBJ2-3 | TRBV6-1 | CASGGTGGADTQYF | TGTGCCAGCGGTGGGACAGGGGGGGCAGATACGCAGTATTTT
TRBD1 | - | TRBJ1-5 | TRBV9 | CASSQQGSNQPQHF | TGTGCCAGCAGCCAACAGGGGAGCAATCAGCCCCAGCATTTT
TRBD1 | - | TRBJ1-4 | TRBV18 | CASSQVTGDEKLFF | TGTGCCAGCTCGCAAGTAACAGGGGATGAAAAACTGTTTTTT